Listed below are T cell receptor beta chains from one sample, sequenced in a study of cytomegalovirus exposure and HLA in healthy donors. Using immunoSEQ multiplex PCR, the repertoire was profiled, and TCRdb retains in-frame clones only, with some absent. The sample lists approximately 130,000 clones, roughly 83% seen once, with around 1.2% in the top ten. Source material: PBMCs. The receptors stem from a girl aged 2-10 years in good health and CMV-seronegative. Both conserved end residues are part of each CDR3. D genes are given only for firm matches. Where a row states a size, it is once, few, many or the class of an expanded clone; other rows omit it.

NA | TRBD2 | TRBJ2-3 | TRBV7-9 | TGTGCCAGCAGCTTAGTGACTAGCGGCACAGATACGCAGTATTTT | CASSLVTSGTDTQYF
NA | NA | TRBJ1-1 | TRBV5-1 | TGCGCCAGCAGGGCGGACAGTAGGTACACTGAAGCTTTCTTT | CASRADSRYTEAFF
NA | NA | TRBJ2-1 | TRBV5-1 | TGCGCCAGCAGATACGGGACAATGAATGAGCAGTTCTTC | CASRYGTMNEQFF
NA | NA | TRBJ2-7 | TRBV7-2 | TGTGCCAGCACCCGTGGCGCGGGGCCGTACGAGCAGTACTTC | CASTRGAGPYEQYF
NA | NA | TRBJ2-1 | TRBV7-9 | TGTGCCAGCAGCTTGTGGGGCAAAGGGGCCCAAAACACGAATGAGCAGTTCTTC | CASSLWGKGAQNTNEQFF
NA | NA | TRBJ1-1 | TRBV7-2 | TGTGCCAGCAGCTTACAGGGACTCATGAACACTGAAGCTTTCTTT | CASSLQGLMNTEAFF
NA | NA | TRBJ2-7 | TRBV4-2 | TGTGCCAGCAGCCGAAGGGGCCCCGCCTACGAGCAGTACTTC | CASSRRGPAYEQYF
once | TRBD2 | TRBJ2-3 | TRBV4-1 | TGCGCCAGCAGCCAAGATGCTAGCGGGAGTGCTGATACGCAGTATTTT | CASSQDASGSADTQYF
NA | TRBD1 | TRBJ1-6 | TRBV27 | TGTGCCAGCAGTCACCGACAGGGAAGGGGATATAATTCACCCCTCCACTTT | CASSHRQGRGYNSPLHF
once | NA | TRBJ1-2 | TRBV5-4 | TGTGCCAGCAGACTTATGTTACAGGGAACCCATGGCTACACCTTC | CASRLMLQGTHGYTF
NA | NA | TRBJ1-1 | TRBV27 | TGTGCCAGCAGTTTATCGCTAGGGGCTGAAGCTTTCTTT | CASSLSLGAEAFF
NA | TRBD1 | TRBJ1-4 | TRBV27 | TGTGCCAGCAGTTTGGCAGGGGGTTTTGAAAAACTGTTTTTT | CASSLAGGFEKLFF
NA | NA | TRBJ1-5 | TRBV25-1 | TGTGCCAGCAGTGAATATCTAGCGGATCAGCCCCAGCATTTT | CASSEYLADQPQHF
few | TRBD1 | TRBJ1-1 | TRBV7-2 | TGTGCCAGCAGCCTACGACAGGGTAACGGAGCTTTCTTT | CASSLRQGNGAFF
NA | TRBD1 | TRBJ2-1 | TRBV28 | TGTGCCAGCAGTTTTCCGGGACAGGGGGACTACAATGAGCAGTTCTTC | CASSFPGQGDYNEQFF
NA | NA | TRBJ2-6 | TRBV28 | TGTGCCAGCAGTACAGGGCCTGGGGCCAACGTCCTGACTTTC | CASSTGPGANVLTF
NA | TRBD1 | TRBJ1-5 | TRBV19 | TGTGCCAGTAGTGAGATCGACAGGGGGAGCAATCAGCCCCAGCATTTT | CASSEIDRGSNQPQHF
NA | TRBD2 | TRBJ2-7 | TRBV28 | TGTGCCAGCACCCACCGGGACTACCCGTCCTACGAGCAGTACTTC | CASTHRDYPSYEQYF
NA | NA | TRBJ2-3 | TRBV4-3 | TGCGCCAGCAGCCAAGGTCTCCAGGGGCCAGATACGCAGTATTTT | CASSQGLQGPDTQYF
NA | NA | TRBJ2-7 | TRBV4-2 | TGTGCCAGCAGCTTTAGGGGGGGCGGGTACGAGCAGTACTTC | CASSFRGGGYEQYF
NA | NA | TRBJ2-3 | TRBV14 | TGTGCCAGCAGCCAAGAGCCCCGGGGGGCTAGCACAGATACGCAGTATTTT | CASSQEPRGASTDTQYF
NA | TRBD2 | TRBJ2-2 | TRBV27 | TGTGCCAGCACGGGAGGCAACACGAACACCGGGGAGCTGTTTTTT | CASTGGNTNTGELFF
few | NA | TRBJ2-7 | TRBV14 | TGTGCCAGCAGCCAACTGCAGGGGTCCTACGAGCAGTACTTC | CASSQLQGSYEQYF
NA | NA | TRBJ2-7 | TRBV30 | TGTGCCTGGGGGGCGGTCATGAACTACGAGCAGTACTTC | CAWGAVMNYEQYF
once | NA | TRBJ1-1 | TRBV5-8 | TGTGCCAGCAGCCAACAGGGTGCGAACACTGAAGCTTTCTTT | CASSQQGANTEAFF
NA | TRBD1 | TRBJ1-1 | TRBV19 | TGTGCCAGTAGTGACAGGGTGAACACTGAAGCTTTCTTT | CASSDRVNTEAFF
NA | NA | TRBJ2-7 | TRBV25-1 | TGTGCCAGCGAAGACAGGGCGGGGTACGAGCAGTACTTC | CASEDRAGYEQYF
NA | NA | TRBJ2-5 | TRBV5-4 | TGTGCCAGCAGCTCGCAATCCGATTCACCAGGGGAGACCCAGTACTTC | CASSSQSDSPGETQYF
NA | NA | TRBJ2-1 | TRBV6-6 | TGTGCCAGCAGTGCCTTAGAAATCCCCTACAATGAGCAGTTCTTC | CASSALEIPYNEQFF
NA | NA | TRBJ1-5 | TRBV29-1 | TGCAGCGTTGAAGACACAGGGACGGGCCCCCAGCATTTT | CSVEDTGTGPQHF
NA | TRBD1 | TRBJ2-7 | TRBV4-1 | TGCGCCAGCAGCCGAGGCCCGGGACAGGGAATCGAGCAGTACTTC | CASSRGPGQGIEQYF
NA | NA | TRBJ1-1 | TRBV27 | TGTGCCAGCAAACAGGGAGTAAACACTGAAGCTTTCTTT | CASKQGVNTEAFF
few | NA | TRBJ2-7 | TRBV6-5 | TGTGCCAGCAGTGAATCAGCGTCCTACGAGCAGTACTTC | CASSESASYEQYF
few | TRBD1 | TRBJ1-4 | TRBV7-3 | TGTGCCAGCAGCTCCCCCAGGGGACAGGGACAGGAAAAACTGTTTTTT | CASSSPRGQGQEKLFF
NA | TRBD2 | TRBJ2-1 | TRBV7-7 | TGTGCTAGCAGCCGTAGCGGGGCTAGCAATGAGCAGTTCTTC | CASSRSGASNEQFF
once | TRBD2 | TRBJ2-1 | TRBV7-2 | TGTGCCAGCAGCTTATTTGCGGGAGGCCTCAATGAGCAGTTCTTC | CASSLFAGGLNEQFF
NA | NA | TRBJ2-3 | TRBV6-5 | TGTGCCAGCAGAACGGACAGAAGTTACACAGATACGCAGTATTTT | CASRTDRSYTDTQYF
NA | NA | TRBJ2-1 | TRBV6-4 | TGTGCCAGCAGTGACGGAGGGGTGGGGGACAATGAGCAGTTCTTC | CASSDGGVGDNEQFF
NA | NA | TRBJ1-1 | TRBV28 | TGTGCCAGCAGTTTAGGAAACAGGTTCTCTGAAGCTTTCTTT | CASSLGNRFSEAFF
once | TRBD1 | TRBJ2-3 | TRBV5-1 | TGCGCCAGCAGCTTGCAACTCGTTTGGGACAGGTCGAGCACAGATACGCAGTATTTT | CASSLQLVWDRSSTDTQYF
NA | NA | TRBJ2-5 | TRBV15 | TGTGCCACCAGCAGAGGGGGGCGCGGAGAGACCCAGTACTTC | CATSRGGRGETQYF
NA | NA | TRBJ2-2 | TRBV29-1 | TGCGGCGTTGAAAGGTTTACAGGGCGAACCGGGGAGCTGTTTTTT | CGVERFTGRTGELFF
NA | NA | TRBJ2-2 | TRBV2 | TGTGCCAGCAGTCCCGGGACAACGAACACCGGGGAGCTGTTTTTT | CASSPGTTNTGELFF
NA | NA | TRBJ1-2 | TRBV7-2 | TGTGCCAGCAGCTTAGGGAGTCACCATGGCTACACCTTC | CASSLGSHHGYTF
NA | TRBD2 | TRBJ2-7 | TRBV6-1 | TGTGCCAGCAGCGATGGACTAGCGGGTGTCTACGAGCAGTACTTC | CASSDGLAGVYEQYF
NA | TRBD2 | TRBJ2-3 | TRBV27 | TGTGCCAGCAGTTTACCAGGGACTAGCGGAAGCACAGATACGCAGTATTTT | CASSLPGTSGSTDTQYF
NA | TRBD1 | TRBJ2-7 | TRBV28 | TGTGCCAGCAGTCGGACAGGTGCATTCTCCTACGAGCAGTACTTC | CASSRTGAFSYEQYF
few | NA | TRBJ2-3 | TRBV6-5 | TGTGCCAGCAGGACGGACAGACTTAGCACAGATACGCAGTATTTT | CASRTDRLSTDTQYF
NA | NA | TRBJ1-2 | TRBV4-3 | TGCGCCAGCAGCCAAGATATTGGGCTTAACTATGGCTACACCTTC | CASSQDIGLNYGYTF
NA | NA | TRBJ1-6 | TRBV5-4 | TGTGCCAGCAGCTTTCCAGGCCAGGGGTCCTATAATTCACCCCTCCACTTT | CASSFPGQGSYNSPLHF
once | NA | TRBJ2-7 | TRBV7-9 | TGTGCCAGCAGCTTATCTCCGAGCGACTATTACGAGCAGTACTTC | CASSLSPSDYYEQYF
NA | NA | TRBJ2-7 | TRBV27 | TGTGCCAGCAGTTTGGGGGGGGCCCCCTACGAGCAGTACTTC | CASSLGGAPYEQYF